These 5 T cell receptor beta chains share one sample of origin, sequenced in a study of breast tumors, draining lymph nodes, adjacent tissues. Breast cancer patients provided tissue from their axillary draining lymph nodes. TCRdb ran MiXCR on the multiplex PCR reads and lists one entry per CDR3 protein. The table shows tens of thousands of distinct CDR3 sequences, with over 25% occurring only once. The sample consisted of axillary lymph node tissue. Every receptor here comes from a female donor with breast cancer. Some clones in this sample may be carry-over from other donors' samples.

At least ten counts were recorded for this clonotype. The V call is TRBV6-2 or TRBV6-3, the J call TRBJ2-2; D remains ambiguous. This CDR3 is built from 15 residues. Germline V gene sequence: CDR1 MNHEY, CDR2 SVGEGT. V lost 7 bases, J lost 0 bases, and 12 bases lay in between. The CDR3 spells CASTLYQANTGELFF. The CDR3 bases are TGTGCCAGCACCCTATACCAGGCGAACACCGGGGAGCTGTTTTTT.

As concerns this clonotype: A much larger clone differs from this one at a single base, so this may be a read error. J is TRBJ2-6 and V is TRBV7-2; no definite D call. V lost 8 bases to trimming and J lost 0 bases, with 11 bases between them. Germline V gene lookup returns CDR1 SGHTA and CDR2 FQGNSA. CDR3 size: 15 residues. CDR3 loop: CASAPQSSGANVLTF. The CDR3 region has the DNA TGTGCCAGCGCTCCTCAGAGCTCTGGGGCCAACGTCCTGACTTTC.

This clonotype was counted at least ten times. The gene calls are TRBV30 and TRBJ2-5, with D tentatively TRBD2 (6 bases). CDR1 and CDR2 (germline): GTSNPN, SVGIG (reference sequence). The CDR3 is 17 amino acids. V shed 2 bases and J shed 0 bases, with 19 bases lying between them. Here the CDR3 reads CAWSPRGRHTYQETQYF. The CDR3 DNA sequence: TGTGCCTGGAGTCCCCGGGGGAGACATACGTACCAAGAGACCCAGTACTTC.

This clonotype was observed at least ten times. A read error is possible here, since a much larger clone lies one base away. The gene calls are TRBV12-3 or TRBV12-4 and TRBJ2-7, with D hard to call. The CDR3 has 12 residues. V was clipped by 3 bases and J by 6 bases, with 9 bases between them. The CDR3 DNA sequence: TGTGCCAGCAGTTTCTCCGCTATCGAGCAGTACTTC. This codes for CASSFSAIEQYF.

Comment on this clonotype: This CDR3 is missing its conserved last phenylalanine or tryptophan, likely due to a read error. The V call is TRBV5-1, the J call TRBJ2-7; TRBD1 agrees at 11 bases. The length of the CDR3 is 16 residues. The V gene's germline CDR1 is SGHRS and CDR2 YFSETQ. The CDR3 DNA reads TGCGACAGCAGCTTGGTCAGGGACAGGGGGTCCTACGAGCAGTACTGC. Translating it yields CDSSLVRDRGSYEQYC.